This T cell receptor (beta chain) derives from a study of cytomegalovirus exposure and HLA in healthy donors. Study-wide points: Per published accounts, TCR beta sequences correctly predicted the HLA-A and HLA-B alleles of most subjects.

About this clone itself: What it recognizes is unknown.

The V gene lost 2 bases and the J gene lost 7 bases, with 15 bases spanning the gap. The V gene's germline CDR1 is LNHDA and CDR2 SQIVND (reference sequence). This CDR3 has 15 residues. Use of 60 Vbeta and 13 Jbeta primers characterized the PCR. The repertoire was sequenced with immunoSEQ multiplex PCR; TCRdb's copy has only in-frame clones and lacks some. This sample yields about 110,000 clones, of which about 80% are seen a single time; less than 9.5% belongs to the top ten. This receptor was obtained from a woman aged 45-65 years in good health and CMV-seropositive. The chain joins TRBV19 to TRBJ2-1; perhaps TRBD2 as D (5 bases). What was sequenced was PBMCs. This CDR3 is CASSIYVTGENEQFF. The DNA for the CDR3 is TGTGCCAGTAGTATATATGTCACCGGGGAGAATGAGCAGTTCTTC.